The clone carrying this TCR beta chain was seen once. Its antigen remains unidentified. TCR beta cDNA was reverse-transcribed from about 500 ng of total RNA. The reaction used a constant-region primer and ProtoScript II reverse transcriptase. Three nested multiplex PCR rounds of slightly modified ARM-PCR generated TCR beta libraries. The opening two PCR rounds, 10 cycles each, paired TRBV1-TRBV30 forward primers with a C-beta reverse primer. In TCRdb, the multiplex PCR reads were re-called with MiXCR into one record per CDR3 protein. The sample includes 100,000 to 150,000 distinct CDR3 sequences, 64% of them seen just once. This entry is derived from a study of tumor-infiltrating lymphocytes in primary liver carcinoma. Unsorted bulk tissue (roughly 17-33 mg) underwent RNA and DNA co-extraction. Every patient in the cohort had a primary liver carcinoma. That carcinoma was treated by surgical resection.

Findings and limits, study-wide: The proportion of top clones found throughout all five tumor regions was only about 7-24%. Tumor-adjacent and tumor-blood pairs shared a smaller degree of overlap than tumor region pairs. Tumor specimens were characterized by a significantly higher top-250-clone fraction than blood (p = 0.039).

The CDR3 has 12 residues. V dropped 5 bases and J dropped 13 bases, with 17 bases sitting between them. CDR1 and CDR2 from the germline V gene are SGHAT and FQDESV (reference sequence). This TCR came from a woman aged 60-75 years with primary liver carcinoma and hepatitis B virus infection. The J gene is TRBJ1-2, the V gene TRBV11-1; D perhaps matches TRBD1 (5 bases). What was sequenced was liver tumor tissue from sampling region 3. Noted subset: tumor region T3, left-lateral pole. The CDR3 DNA reads TGTGCCAGCAGCCAGGGAGGTCGGGGCAGCACCTTC. Its protein product is CASSQGGRGSTF.